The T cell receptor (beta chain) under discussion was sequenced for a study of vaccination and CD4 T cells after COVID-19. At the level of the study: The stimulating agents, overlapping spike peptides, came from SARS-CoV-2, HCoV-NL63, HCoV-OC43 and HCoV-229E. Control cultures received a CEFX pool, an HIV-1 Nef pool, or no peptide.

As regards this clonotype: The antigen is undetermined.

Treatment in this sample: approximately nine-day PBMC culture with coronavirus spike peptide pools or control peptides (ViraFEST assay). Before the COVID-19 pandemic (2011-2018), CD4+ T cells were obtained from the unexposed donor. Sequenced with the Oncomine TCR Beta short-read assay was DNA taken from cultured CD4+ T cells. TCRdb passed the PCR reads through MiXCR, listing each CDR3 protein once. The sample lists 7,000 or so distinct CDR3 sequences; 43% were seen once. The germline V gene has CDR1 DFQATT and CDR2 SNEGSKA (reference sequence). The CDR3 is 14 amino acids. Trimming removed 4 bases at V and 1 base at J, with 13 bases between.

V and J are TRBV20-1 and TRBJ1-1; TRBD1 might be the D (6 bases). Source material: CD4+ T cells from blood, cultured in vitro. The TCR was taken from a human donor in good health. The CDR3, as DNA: TGCAGTGCTATAAGTGACAGGCAGAACACTGAAGCTTTCTTT. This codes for CSAISDRQNTEAFF.